These 14 T cell receptor beta chains originate from one sample sequenced in a study of blood T cell repertoires in COVID-19. Only in-frame clones appear in the TCRdb table, and some are missing; sequencing was by immunoSEQ multiplex PCR. The data hold approximately 100,000 clones, with roughly 85% observed a single time. Source material: peripheral blood. These receptors all stem from a woman aged 65 to 85 with active or convalescent COVID-19.

The gene calls are TRBV7-2 and TRBJ2-5; the D gene is possibly TRBD1 (5 bases). The CDR3 runs to 13 residues. Germline V gene sequence: CDR1 SGHTA, CDR2 FQGNSA. V was clipped by 1 base and J by 6 bases, with 9 bases between them. CDR3 in amino acids: CASSLERGKTQYF. The DNA of the CDR3 is TGTGCCAGCAGCTTAGAAAGGGGAAAGACCCAGTACTTC.

The CDR3: CASRLAGGPQETQYF. The CDR3 bases are TGTGCCAGCAGATTAGCGGGAGGCCCTCAAGAGACCCAGTACTTC. The V call is TRBV2, the J call TRBJ2-5, with 10 bases aligning to TRBD2. The CDR3 has 15 residues. Germline CDR1 reads SNHLY; CDR2 reads FYNNEI. The V and J ends lost 6 bases and 2 bases, in that order; junction bases with no gene match: 6.

The chain links TRBV6-1 to TRBJ2-7; D perhaps matches TRBD1 (6 bases). Trimming removed 5 bases at V and 3 bases at J, with 14 bases between. Germline V gene lookup returns CDR1 MNHNS and CDR2 SASEGT. This CDR3 has 14 amino acids. This CDR3 reads CASSWTDTGYEQYF. CDR3 sequence (DNA): TGTGCCAGCAGTTGGACAGACACCGGCTACGAGCAGTACTTC.

This chain links TRBV29-1 with TRBJ2-3, with 9 bases matching TRBD1. This CDR3 comprises 15 residues. CDR1 and CDR2 (germline): SQVTM, ANQGSEA. The J segment lost 2 bases and the V segment lost 0 bases, leaving 3 bases of the junction unmatched. CDR3 protein: CSVEEGTGPTDTQYF. The CDR3 DNA reads TGCAGCGTTGAAGAGGGGACAGGGCCCACAGATACGCAGTATTTT.

Details on this clone: At one boundary the junction diverges from the germline segment, which might be a read error. The chain is built from TRBV4-3 and TRBJ2-3, with D perhaps matching TRBD2 (6 bases). This CDR3 comprises 16 residues. Germline V CDR1 and CDR2: LGHNA, YSLEER. Here the CDR3 DNA reads TGCGCCAGCAGCCAAGGTGGCGGGGCGCGCACAAATACGCAGTATTTT. As protein: CASSQGGGARTNTQYF.

The V and J genes are TRBV18 and TRBJ2-2; 10 bases map to TRBD2. V was clipped by 4 bases and J by 5 bases; unmatched bases: 4. The germline V gene has CDR1 KGHSH and CDR2 LQKENI. CDR3 length equals 15 residues. The CDR3 DNA is TGTGCCAGCTCACTACTAGCGGGACGGACCGGGGAGCTGTTTTTT. It specifies CASSLLAGRTGELFF.

This clone showed up many times. The rearrangement uses TRBV28 and TRBJ2-7; D perhaps matches TRBD1 (6 bases). This CDR3 has 15 residues. The germline V gene encodes CDR1 MDHEN and CDR2 SYDVKM. The germline V and J ends were trimmed by 4 bases and 2 bases, with 15 bases remaining between them. The CDR3 here is CASSWQGLGTYEQYF. In DNA, the CDR3 is TGTGCCAGCAGTTGGCAGGGGTTGGGTACCTACGAGCAGTACTTC.

This chain connects TRBV9 to TRBJ1-3, with D possibly TRBD1 on 5 matching bases. Trimming pared 1 base from V and 0 bases from J, leaving 8 bases between. Looked up from germline, CDR1 is SGDLS and CDR2 is YYNGEE. CDR3 length equals 15 residues. This CDR3 is CASSVRGDSGNTIYF. As DNA, the CDR3 is TGTGCCAGCAGCGTACGGGGGGACTCTGGAAACACCATATATTTT.

The chain joins TRBV7-2 to TRBJ2-1; D unresolved. Looked up from germline, CDR1 is SGHTA and CDR2 is FQGNSA. The CDR3 has 13 residues. V was shortened by 5 bases and J by 6 bases, with 11 bases between the two germline ends. CDR3 sequence: CASSPRGPNEQFF. For the CDR3, the DNA is TGTGCCAGCAGCCCCCGCGGCCCCAATGAGCAGTTCTTC.

This clone has a handful of counts. The J gene is TRBJ2-7, the V gene TRBV21-1; the table's D call, TRBD1, has no DNA check behind it. TRBV21-1 is described as a pseudogene. The CDR3 extends over 18 amino acids. The CDR3, as DNA: TGTGCCAGCAGCAAACGTCCCCAGGGCAGCCCGATGTCCTACGAGCAGTACTTC. Translated: CASSKRPQGSPMSYEQYF.

This clone was detected only a few times. V is TRBV28 and J is TRBJ1-6; TRBD1 is a possible D gene (6 bases). The V gene's germline CDR1 is MDHEN and CDR2 SYDVKM. The CDR3 length is 16 residues. V was pared by 6 bases and J by 0 bases, with 12 bases between. CDR3 amino acids: CASRLRGSSYNSPLHF. CDR3 bases: TGTGCCAGCAGACTCAGGGGTAGCTCCTATAATTCACCCCTCCACTTT.

The V gene is TRBV9, the J gene TRBJ2-1; the match to TRBD2 covers 8 bases. The CDR3 totals 15 residues. After removal of 0 bases from V and 6 bases from J, the junction contained 5 bases not matched to a gene. Germline V CDR1 and CDR2: SGDLS, YYNGEE. Here the CDR3 DNA reads TGTGCCAGCAGCGTAGGAGCGGGAGCAACCAATGAGCAGTTCTTC. It codes for CASSVGAGATNEQFF.

The rearrangement links TRBV5-8 to TRBJ1-2, with TRBD1 matching over 9 bases. CDR1 and CDR2 (germline): SGHTS, YDEGEE. CDR3 length equals 15 residues. The junction had 7 bases not matched to a gene; V was cut back by 4 bases and J by 3 bases. The CDR3: CASSLGTGRDYGYTF. The CDR3 coding sequence is TGTGCCAGCAGCCTCGGGACAGGGAGGGACTATGGCTACACCTTC.

There are a few counts of this clone. This chain connects TRBV25-1 to TRBJ2-7, with TRBD2 matching 7 bases. The CDR3 is 15 residues long. V shed 4 bases and J 6 bases; nucleotides not matched to a gene: 12. Germline lookup yields CDR1 MGHDK and CDR2 SYGVNS. The CDR3 here is CASSGPGGGRGEQYF. CDR3 bases: TGTGCCAGCAGTGGCCCCGGTGGGGGGAGGGGCGAGCAGTACTTC.